These 2 T cell receptor beta chains were sequenced from one sample in a study of human T cells and chemical hapten exposure. Someone pulled total RNA out of unfractionated whole blood. TCRdb analysed the 5' RACE reads with MiXCR anew, one entry per CDR3 protein. The table records 81,000 or so distinct CDR3 sequences, 7.7% of them present only once. These receptors originate from a male donor in good health.

This clonotype appeared many times. The gene calls are TRBV12-3 or TRBV12-4 and TRBJ2-7; D is uncertain. V lost 3 bases, J lost 1 base, and 10 bases lay in between. CDR3 length equals 14 residues. The CDR3: CASSFGVHSYEQYF. The CDR3 coding sequence is TGTGCCAGCAGTTTTGGGGTCCATTCCTACGAGCAGTACTTC.

This clonotype was observed at least ten times. The rearrangement links TRBV12-3 or TRBV12-4 to TRBJ1-2; the D gene is possibly TRBD1 (5 bases). The CDR3 is 14 amino acids. V lost 6 bases, J lost 8 bases, and 19 bases lay in between. The DNA for the CDR3 is TGTGCCAGCAGCCCCCTTAGGACAAAGGAAGGCTACACCTTC. It encodes CASSPLRTKEGYTF.